This T cell receptor beta chain was obtained from a study of Graves' ophthalmopathy and Graves' hyperthyroidism. The V end was cut by 7 bases, the J end by 4 bases, with 13 bases between. In germline, CDR1 is SGHAT, CDR2 FQNNGV. This CDR3 is 14 amino acids long. The study amplified TCR beta CDR3 regions using RNA transcripts. Amplification began with first-round RT-PCR using HTBI primers, then second-round multiplex PCR was performed. TCRdb redid the calling of the multiplex PCR reads with MiXCR, one entry per CDR3 protein. The sample has 400,000 to 500,000 distinct CDR3 sequences, roughly 20% seen once; the top ten hold 3%. This clonotype came up many times. The hyperthyroidism patients, aged 18 to 65, had been newly diagnosed, with under 2 months' duration. The diagnosis was founded upon clinical symptoms, serum thyroxine, TRAb, thyroid ultrasound and orbital computed tomography.

The chain joins TRBV11-2 to TRBJ2-2; D ambiguous. Sequenced sample: peripheral blood. This TCR derives from a woman between 18 and 29 years old with stable Graves' hyperthyroidism. The CDR3 DNA reads TGTGCCAGCAATCAGGAGTCGAGCACCGGGGAGCTGTTTTTT. This translates into CASNQESSTGELFF.